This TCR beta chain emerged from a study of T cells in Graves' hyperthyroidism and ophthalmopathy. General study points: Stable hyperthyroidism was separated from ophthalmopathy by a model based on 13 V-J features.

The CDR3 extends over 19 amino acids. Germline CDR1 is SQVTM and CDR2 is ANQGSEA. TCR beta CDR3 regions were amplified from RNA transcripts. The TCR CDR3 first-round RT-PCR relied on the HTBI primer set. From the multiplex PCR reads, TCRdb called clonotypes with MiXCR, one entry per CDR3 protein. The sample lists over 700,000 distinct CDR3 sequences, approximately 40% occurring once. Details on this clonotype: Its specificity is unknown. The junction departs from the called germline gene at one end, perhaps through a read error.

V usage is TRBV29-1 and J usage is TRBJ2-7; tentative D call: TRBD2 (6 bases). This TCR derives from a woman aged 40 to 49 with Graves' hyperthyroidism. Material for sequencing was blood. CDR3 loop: CSVEFPPTPSARFPYEQYF. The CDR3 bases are TGCAGTGTTGAATTCCCCCCAACCCCTAGCGCACGCTTTCCCTACGAGCAGTACTTC.